Reported below is one T cell receptor beta chain. Its antigen is still unknown. TCRdb reanalysed the reads using MiXCR and keeps one entry per CDR3 protein. This table has approximately 750,000 distinct CDR3 sequences, roughly a third appearing once. The V end was cut by 4 bases, the J end by 4 bases, with 16 bases between. This CDR3 has 15 residues. Germline values: CDR1 SEHNR, CDR2 FQNEAQ (reference sequence). The sample belongs to a study of T cell repertoires in cytomegalovirus infection. Study as a whole: Matching HLA type and CMV infection were both indicated by public TCR beta signatures.

Overall study results and limits: Carriers of CMV plus the relevant HLA were identified by cumulative public TCR beta family frequency.

This TCR was recovered from a human donor in good health (CMV status not recorded). Some clones in this sample may be carry-over from other donors' samples. The material sequenced was PBMCs. The V call is TRBV7-9, the J call TRBJ1-1; a possible D gene is TRBD1 (6 bases). The CDR3 nucleotides read TGTGCCAGCAGCTACGGGGACACGGCGATCACTGAAGCTTTCTTT. Its protein is CASSYGDTAITEAFF.